One and the same sample provided the 25 T cell receptor beta chains below, sequenced in a study of cytomegalovirus exposure and HLA in healthy donors. PCR was performed using 60 Vbeta and 13 Jbeta primers. Using immunoSEQ multiplex PCR, the repertoire was profiled, and TCRdb retains in-frame clones only, with some absent. The data hold over 100,000 clones, with about 79% observed a single time. Sequencing was performed on PBMCs. These receptors all stem from a human donor in good health.

This clone appeared a few times. The V and J genes are TRBV4-1 and TRBJ2-7; 10 bases agree with TRBD2. CDR3 length: 15 residues. V trimming: 4 bases; J trimming: 4 bases; junction bases outside the gene matches: 7. Per the germline V gene, CDR1 is MGHRA and CDR2 is YSYEKL. The CDR3 DNA is TGCGCCAGCAGCCTTCTAGCGGGAGCGAAGTACGAGCAGTACTTC. Its protein is CASSLLAGAKYEQYF.

The chain combines TRBV2 with TRBJ2-7; 7 bases align to TRBD1. Trimming at V came to 6 bases and at J to 6 bases, leaving 11 bases not matched to a gene. In germline, CDR1 is SNHLY, CDR2 FYNNEI. CDR3 length: 14 amino acids. The CDR3 loop reads CASSRVQNRGEQYF. CDR3 bases: TGTGCCAGCAGCAGAGTACAGAACAGGGGCGAGCAGTACTTC.

This clone has just one count. The chain combines TRBV2 with TRBJ2-1; D may be TRBD2 (6 bases). CDR3 length: 12 amino acids. The V and J ends lost 4 bases and 5 bases respectively, with 6 bases between them. Germline V gene data show CDR1 as SNHLY and CDR2 as FYNNEI. The CDR3, as DNA: TGTGCCAGCAGTGGGAGGGACAATGAGCAGTTCTTC. Amino acids: CASSGRDNEQFF.

This chain uses TRBV2 with TRBJ1-5; unclear D gene. The CDR3 spans 14 residues. Germline V gene sequence: CDR1 SNHLY, CDR2 FYNNEI. Trimming cost V 0 bases and J 4 bases, with 7 bases left between them. The DNA of the CDR3 is TGTGCCAGCAGTGAAGCGCGGAGTAATCAGCCCCAGCATTTT. Its protein is CASSEARSNQPQHF.

This clone was detected once. The genes are TRBV4-2 and TRBJ2-5; 10 bases map to TRBD2. The germline CDR1 and CDR2 sequences are LGHNA and YNFKEQ. The trim removed 5 bases at V and 5 bases at J, leaving 20 bases unmatched. This CDR3 has 19 amino acids. CDR3 loop: CASSFPQGGAGGPGETQYF. CDR3 in DNA: TGTGCCAGCAGCTTCCCACAAGGGGGAGCGGGAGGGCCGGGGGAGACCCAGTACTTC.

This rearrangement joins TRBV5-6 to TRBJ2-2, with 10 nucleotides matching TRBD1. Germline V lookup: CDR1 SGHDT, CDR2 YYEEEE. The CDR3 length is 17 residues. J was trimmed by 3 bases and V by 5 bases; bases with no gene match: 10. The CDR3 DNA reads TGTGCCAGCAGGATATTGACAGGGGGCTTAGACACCGGGGAGCTGTTTTTT. Protein: CASRILTGGLDTGELFF.

The chain recombines TRBV19 with TRBJ1-6, with 7 bases lining up with TRBD1. Germline V gene lookup returns CDR1 LNHDA and CDR2 SQIVND (reference sequence). The V segment lost 9 bases and the J segment 0 bases; nucleotides outside the gene matches: 2. The CDR3 totals 14 residues. In nucleotides, the CDR3 is TGTGCCAGCAGGGACAGCTCCTATAATTCACCCCTCCACTTT. It encodes CASRDSSYNSPLHF.

The chain carries TRBV6-5 and TRBJ2-7; D ambiguous. CDR1 and CDR2 (germline): MNHEY, SVGAGI. The ends were cut back, 2 bases at V and 4 bases at J, with 9 bases in the middle. This CDR3 region has 13 residues. CDR3 residues: CASSYRRFYEQYF. CDR3 DNA: TGTGCCAGCAGTTACCGGAGATTTTACGAGCAGTACTTC.

This clone was detected only a few times. The chain joins TRBV5-1 to TRBJ1-1, with D unclear. V lost 2 bases and J lost 7, with 15 bases in between. The V gene's germline CDR1 is SGHRS and CDR2 YFSETQ. CDR3 length: 14 residues. The CDR3 loop reads CASSFVGVDGEAFF. The CDR3 coding sequence is TGCGCCAGCAGCTTTGTCGGGGTAGATGGTGAAGCTTTCTTT.

Only one count was recorded for this clone. V usage is TRBV4-1 and J usage is TRBJ2-2; 11 bases match TRBD2. CDR1 is MGHRA, CDR2 YSYEKL, per germline. The CDR3 length is 17 residues. J gave up 1 base and V 4 bases, and 5 bases lay outside the gene matches. The CDR3 spells CASSRETSGVNTGELFF. CDR3 in DNA: TGCGCCAGCAGCCGAGAGACTAGCGGGGTGAACACCGGGGAGCTGTTTTTT.

V usage is TRBV4-1 and J usage is TRBJ2-5; D is undetermined. The CDR3 contains 15 residues. V was clipped by 0 bases and J by 2 bases, with 10 bases between them. Germline V lookup: CDR1 MGHRA, CDR2 YSYEKL. The CDR3 nucleotides read TGCGCCAGCAGCCAAGAAGGAGCGAAGCAAGAGACCCAGTACTTC. Its protein is CASSQEGAKQETQYF.

The table lists this clone with a few counts. The gene calls are TRBV19 and TRBJ2-1; 7 positions match TRBD1. CDR3 length: 17 residues. Germline V gene data show CDR1 as LNHDA and CDR2 as SQIVND (reference sequence). With V trimmed by 1 base and J by 8 bases, 14 bases remained unmatched. CDR3 sequence reads: CASSIANRGRRGDEQFF. DNA of the CDR3: TGTGCCAGTAGTATAGCTAACAGGGGTAGGCGAGGGGATGAGCAGTTCTTC.

This clone was observed a single time. This rearrangement joins TRBV7-8 to TRBJ2-7, with D unclear. Germline CDR1 and CDR2: SGHVS and FQNEAQ. This CDR3 region has 15 residues. Trimming left V 0 bases short and J 0 bases short, with 9 bases between. The CDR3 DNA is TGTGCCAGCAGCTTAGCGCGGCCTGACTCCTACGAGCAGTACTTC. Protein: CASSLARPDSYEQYF.

J is TRBJ1-3 and V is TRBV7-9, with D hard to call. The CDR3 covers 13 residues. Trimming pared 6 bases from V and 0 bases from J, leaving 6 bases between. CDR1 is SEHNR and CDR2 is FQNEAQ in the germline V gene (reference sequence). The CDR3 nucleotides read TGTGCCAGCAGTCTAGGCTCTGGAAACACCATATATTTT. Its protein product is CASSLGSGNTIYF.

The chain combines TRBV30 with TRBJ2-5, with TRBD1 identical over 8 bases. The J call may not be correct, given that the DNA end is closer to TRBJ2-7. The CDR3 consists of 14 residues. Germline CDR1 GTSNPN, CDR2 SVGIG (reference sequence). CDR3 amino acids: CAWSQGQGGYEQYF. The CDR3 DNA reads TGTGCCTGGAGTCAAGGACAGGGCGGCTACGAGCAGTACTTC.

The chain couples TRBV5-6 to TRBJ2-7; D not certain. The CDR3 is 12 amino acids. Germline V gene lookup returns CDR1 SGHDT and CDR2 YYEEEE. Trimming cost V 4 bases and J 5 bases, with 10 bases left between them. CDR3 bases: TGTGCCAGCAGCAGTCAGGCCCACGAGCAGTACTTC. Protein: CASSSQAHEQYF.

V usage is TRBV7-9 and J usage is TRBJ2-7, with D perhaps TRBD1 (5 bases). V lost 3 bases to trimming and J lost 3 bases, with 15 bases between them. Germline V gene lookup returns CDR1 SEHNR and CDR2 FQNEAQ (reference sequence). This CDR3 contains 15 residues. In DNA form, the CDR3 reads TGTGCCAGCAGCTTGGGGCAGGGTCTTCTCTACGAGCAGTACTTC. This sequence encodes CASSLGQGLLYEQYF.

The genes are TRBV19 and TRBJ2-7; 9 nucleotides line up with TRBD1. Germline CDR1 reads LNHDA; CDR2 reads SQIVND (reference sequence). The V segment lost 6 bases and the J segment 6 bases; nucleotides outside the gene matches: 9. The CDR3 contains 14 residues. Here the CDR3 reads CASSLGQGKSEQYF. The CDR3 DNA reads TGTGCCAGTAGCCTAGGACAGGGGAAGTCCGAGCAGTACTTC.

This chain joins TRBV4-1 and TRBJ1-6; 9 bases align to TRBD1. CDR1 MGHRA and CDR2 YSYEKL come from the germline V gene. V was clipped by 4 bases and J by 11 bases; unmatched bases: 6. This CDR3 region has 14 residues. The CDR3, as DNA: TGCGCCAGCAGCCTACAGGGGGCTGGAGCACCCCTCCACTTT. It specifies CASSLQGAGAPLHF.

This CDR3 reads CASTPGGPGNEQFF. CDR3 nucleotides: TGTGCCAGCACTCCCGGGGGTCCGGGGAATGAGCAGTTCTTC. This chain joins TRBV2 and TRBJ2-1, with a weak D call TRBD2 (6 bases). This CDR3 region has 14 residues. Trimming cost V 7 bases and J 7 bases, with 17 bases left between them. Germline V gene sequence: CDR1 SNHLY, CDR2 FYNNEI. Drawing the rest from reference TRBV2 and TRBJ2-1, the complete variable domain is EPEVTQTPSHQVTQMGQEVILRCVPISNHLYFYWYRQILGQKVEFLVSFYNNEISEKSEIFDDQFSVERPDGSNFTLKIRSTKLEDSAMYFCASTPGGPGNEQFFGPGTRLTVL.

In its sample, this clone was seen a few times. The CDR3 protein is CASSLPSPGGRTEAFF. The CDR3, as DNA: TGTGCCAGCAGTTTACCCTCGCCGGGGGGACGAACTGAAGCTTTCTTT. The rearrangement uses TRBV28 and TRBJ1-1; tentative D call: TRBD1 (5 bases). Trimming left V 2 bases short and J 5 bases short, with 18 bases between. Per the germline V gene, CDR1 is MDHEN and CDR2 is SYDVKM. The length of the CDR3 is 16 residues.

This chain uses TRBV9 with TRBJ2-3; TRBD1 is a possible D gene (7 bases). V dropped 0 bases and J dropped 3 bases, with 14 bases sitting between them. CDR1 is SGDLS, CDR2 YYNGEE, per germline. The CDR3 length is 16 residues. The chain's CDR3 is CASSVEGGQPTDTQYF. Here the CDR3 DNA reads TGTGCCAGCAGCGTAGAGGGGGGACAGCCAACAGATACGCAGTATTTT.

The rearrangement joins TRBV5-6 to TRBJ2-6; D may be TRBD2 (5 bases). Trimming took 4 bases from V and 5 from J, leaving 7 bases between them. This CDR3 has 13 amino acids. Germline V CDR1 and CDR2: SGHDT, YYEEEE. CDR3 region: CASSEGRANVLTF. The CDR3 bases are TGTGCCAGCAGCGAGGGTCGGGCCAACGTCCTGACTTTC.

V is TRBV19 and J is TRBJ2-7; TRBD2 matches 8 bases. V shed 5 bases, J shed 3 bases, and the junction held 9 bases outside the gene matches. The CDR3 loop spans 15 amino acids. Germline CDR1 is LNHDA and CDR2 is SQIVND (reference sequence). Written as DNA, the CDR3 is TGTGCCAGTAGTCCCTCGGGGGGGACGGACTACGAGCAGTACTTC. This sequence encodes CASSPSGGTDYEQYF.

The chain uses TRBV28 and TRBJ1-4; 7 nucleotides line up with TRBD1. The V segment lost 6 bases and the J segment 1 base; nucleotides outside the gene matches: 8. The CDR3 has 16 amino acids. Germline V lookup: CDR1 MDHEN, CDR2 SYDVKM. CDR3 region: CASSPYRGQTNEKLFF. Here the CDR3 DNA reads TGTGCCAGCAGCCCTTACAGGGGTCAAACTAATGAAAAACTGTTTTTT.